The T cell receptor (beta chain) under discussion was sequenced for a study of cytotoxic CD8 clonotypes in ibrutinib-treated CLL. Deletions cut 1 base from V and 5 bases from J, with 15 bases between. This CDR3 is built from 16 residues. The V gene's germline CDR1 is KGHSH and CDR2 LQKENI. Some clones are missing from TCRdb's copy, which holds only in-frame ones; the method was immunoSEQ multiplex PCR. The profile shows roughly 160,000 clones, 81% of them singletons. Cryopreserved PBMCs were the source of around 2 micrograms of genomic DNA, which went to TCR beta libraries. The sequencing here drew on PBMCs, taken after 12 months of ibrutinib treatment. The rearrangement links TRBV18 to TRBJ2-1; D is ambiguous. The source is a human donor with chronic lymphocytic leukemia. The CDR3 DNA follows: TGTGCCAGCTCACCACTAATTGGTACTCGGAACAATGAGCAGTTCTTC. This codes for CASSPLIGTRNNEQFF.